The 15 T cell receptor beta chains listed next were all sequenced from one sample in a study of blood T cell repertoires in COVID-19. Method: immunoSEQ multiplex PCR; TCRdb's copy keeps in-frame clones and lacks some. This sample yields about 150,000 clones, of which about 80% are seen a single time; about 2% belongs to the top ten. Sequencing input: peripheral blood. These receptors were taken from a man aged 70 or older with acute or convalescent COVID-19.

The chain has TRBV15 and TRBJ2-3, with a possible D match to TRBD1 (5 bases). This CDR3 has 17 residues. Looked up from germline, CDR1 is LNHNV and CDR2 is YYDKDF (reference sequence). V lost 3 bases, J lost 2 bases, and 18 bases lay in between. The CDR3 nucleotides read TGTGCCACCAGCAGTGACAGAGCACCATCCGCCACAGATACGCAGTATTTT. Protein product: CATSSDRAPSATDTQYF. Filled out from reference TRBV15 and TRBJ2-3, the complete variable domain reads DAMVIQNPRYQVTQFGKPVTLSCSQTLNHNVMYWYQQKSSQAPKLLFHYYDKDFNNEADTPDNFQSRRPNTSFCFLDIRSPGLGDTAMYLCATSSDRAPSATDTQYFGPGTRLTVL.

The chain uses TRBV15 and TRBJ1-6; TRBD1 agrees at 7 bases. The CDR3 spans 15 residues. With V trimmed by 5 bases and J by 10 bases, 11 bases remained unmatched. Germline V gives CDR1 LNHNV, CDR2 YYDKDF (reference sequence). The chain's CDR3 is CATSPPHRGNSPLHF. The CDR3 DNA is TGTGCCACCAGCCCTCCTCACAGGGGAAACTCACCCCTCCACTTT.

The V and J genes are TRBV5-1 and TRBJ2-5, with D tentatively TRBD2 (5 bases). Looked up from germline, CDR1 is SGHRS and CDR2 is YFSETQ. The CDR3 runs to 15 residues. Trimming shortened V by 4 bases and J by 5 bases, and 18 bases separated the two germline ends. The CDR3 DNA reads as TGCGCCAGCAGCCAAACAAATAATCGAGGGGAGACCCAGTACTTC. Its translation is CASSQTNNRGETQYF.

The chain uses TRBV4-1 and TRBJ1-2, with 7 positions matching TRBD1. This CDR3 is built from 14 residues. Losses at the gene ends were 2 bases for V and 8 bases for J; bases not matched to a gene: 8. From germline, CDR1 is MGHRA and CDR2 YSYEKL. In DNA, the CDR3 is TGCGCCAGCAGCCAACCCGGACAGGTGCCGGGCTACACCTTC. Translation: CASSQPGQVPGYTF.

There are a few counts of this clone. The same CDR3 can be traced to other DNA sequences in this sample. This sequence joins TRBV6-5 and TRBJ1-2; D gene ambiguous. Germline values: CDR1 MNHEY, CDR2 SVGAGI. This CDR3 has 12 residues. With 6 bases removed from V and 8 bases from J, the gap between germline ends came to 13 bases. DNA of the CDR3: TGTGCCAGCAGCGAGGGAGCCCGAGGCTACACCTTC. It yields the protein CASSEGARGYTF.

This sequence joins TRBV6-5 and TRBJ1-2; 9 positions match TRBD1. V was pared by 6 bases and J by 6 bases, with 8 bases of the junction left unmatched. This CDR3 region has 14 residues. The germline V gene has CDR1 MNHEY and CDR2 SVGAGI. CDR3 sequence: CASRTDRGSDGYTF. The DNA of the CDR3 is TGTGCCAGCAGAACCGACAGGGGGTCTGATGGCTACACCTTC.

J is TRBJ1-2 and V is TRBV11-2, with D possibly being TRBD1 (5 bases). Per germline, CDR1 SGHAT and CDR2 FQNNGV. V was shortened by 5 bases and J by 7 bases, with 23 bases between the two germline ends. This CDR3 is 16 amino acids long. The CDR3 protein is CASSRIIGARRGGYTF. CDR3 sequence (DNA): TGTGCCAGCAGCCGAATTATTGGGGCACGACGAGGTGGCTACACCTTC.

The chain links TRBV7-2 to TRBJ1-1, with D possibly TRBD1 on 5 matching bases. Germline V lookup: CDR1 SGHTA, CDR2 FQGNSA. CDR3 length: 16 amino acids. Trimming took off 5 bases at V and 0 bases at J, with 16 bases between the two ends. The DNA for the CDR3 is TGTGCCAGCAGCACACCACAGGCTGGGGTGAACACTGAAGCTTTCTTT. Encoded protein: CASSTPQAGVNTEAFF. The full variable domain, with the rest looked up from reference TRBV7-2 and TRBJ1-1, is GAGVSQSPSNKVTEKGKDVELRCDPISGHTALYWYRQSLGQGLEFLIYFQGNSAPDKSGLPSDRFSAERTGGSVSTLTIQRTQQEDSAVYLCASSTPQAGVNTEAFFGQGTRLTVV.

This clone turned up a few times. This chain links TRBV3-1 (or the pseudogene TRBV3-2) with TRBJ1-6, with TRBD1 matching over 8 bases. The CDR3 is 15 residues long. J lost 7 bases, V lost 2 bases, and 4 bases had no gene match. The germline V gene encodes CDR1 LGHDT and CDR2 YNNKEL (reference sequence). The CDR3 bases are TGTGCCAGCAGCCAAACAGGGGGGAGCAATTCACCCCTCCACTTT. Its translation is CASSQTGGSNSPLHF.

This clone has just one count. The chain has TRBV7-9 and TRBJ1-1, with 11 bases matching TRBD1. Germline loops: CDR1 SEHNR, CDR2 FQNEAQ (reference sequence). The V gene end was trimmed by 2 bases and the J gene end by 1 base; junction bases not matched to a gene: 3. This CDR3 is 16 amino acids long. For the CDR3, the DNA is TGTGCCAGCAGCTTAAGAGGGACAGGGGGGAACACTGAAGCTTTCTTT. Translation gives CASSLRGTGGNTEAFF.

V usage is TRBV7-9 and J usage is TRBJ2-3; D is unclear. This CDR3 region has 13 residues. V was shortened by 8 bases and J by 0 bases, with 9 bases between the two germline ends. The germline gives CDR1 SEHNR, CDR2 FQNEAQ (reference sequence). CDR3 in amino acids: CASGGTSTDTQYF. In DNA, the CDR3 is TGTGCCAGCGGCGGAACTAGCACAGATACGCAGTATTTT.

The chain links TRBV18 to TRBJ1-5; 7 bases align to TRBD1. Trimming took 0 bases from V and 4 from J; bases not matched to a gene: 6. Germline assignment: CDR1 KGHSH and CDR2 LQKENI. There are 16 residues in the CDR3. DNA for the CDR3: TGTGCCAGCTCACCACCAAACGCAGGGGGGAATCAGCCCCAGCATTTT. It codes for CASSPPNAGGNQPQHF.

The rearrangement uses TRBV11-2 and TRBJ2-1; unclear D gene. The germline CDR1 and CDR2 sequences are SGHAT and FQNNGV. This CDR3 contains 12 residues. Between the trimmed V and J ends, which lost 5 bases and 12 bases, there was a span of 14 bases. CDR3 DNA: TGTGCCAGCAGCCCAGTTAGTACGGGGCAGTTCTTC. Its protein product is CASSPVSTGQFF.

The chain joins TRBV6-5 to TRBJ2-7; TRBD1 is a possible D gene (5 bases). The CDR3 runs 13 residues. Germline CDR1 is MNHEY and CDR2 is SVGAGI. Deletions cut 7 bases from V and 2 bases from J, with 12 bases between. CDR3 in amino acids: CASNQGLPYEQYF. CDR3 nucleotide sequence: TGTGCCAGCAACCAGGGCCTCCCCTACGAGCAGTACTTC.

The rearrangement links TRBV4-2 to TRBJ1-1, with 8 bases fitting TRBD1. Germline CDR1 and CDR2: LGHNA and YNFKEQ. The CDR3 consists of 14 residues. With 3 bases clipped from V and 0 bases from J, the junction kept 0 bases outside the gene matches. In DNA, the CDR3 is TGTGCCAGCAGCCAGGACAGGGTGAACACTGAAGCTTTCTTT. This sequence encodes CASSQDRVNTEAFF.